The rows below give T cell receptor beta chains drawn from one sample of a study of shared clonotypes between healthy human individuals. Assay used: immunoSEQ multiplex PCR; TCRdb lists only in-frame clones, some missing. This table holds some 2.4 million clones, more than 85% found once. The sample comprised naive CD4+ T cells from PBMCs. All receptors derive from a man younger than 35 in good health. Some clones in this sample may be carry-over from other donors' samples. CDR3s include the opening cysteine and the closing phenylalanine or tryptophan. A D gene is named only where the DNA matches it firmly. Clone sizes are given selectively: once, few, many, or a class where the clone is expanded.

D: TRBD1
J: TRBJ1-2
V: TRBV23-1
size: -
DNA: TGCGCCAGCAGTCAATCCTGGGACAGCGTTTCTTCGGCGGGCTACACCTTC
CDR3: CASSQSWDSVSSAGYTF

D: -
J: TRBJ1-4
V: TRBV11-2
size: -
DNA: TGTGCCAGCAGCGACCCGAGGCAGGGTATTGAAAAACTGTTTTTT
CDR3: CASSDPRQGIEKLFF

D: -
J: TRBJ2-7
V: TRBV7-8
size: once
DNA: TGTGCCAGCAGCTTACGGGGTGGGGAGGACGAGCAGTACTTC
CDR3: CASSLRGGEDEQYF

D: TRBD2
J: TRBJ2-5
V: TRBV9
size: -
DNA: TGTGCCAGCAGCGTATGGCTAGCGGGAGTTGAGACCCAGTACTTC
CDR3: CASSVWLAGVETQYF

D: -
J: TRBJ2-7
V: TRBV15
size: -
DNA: TGTGCCACCAGCAGAGATGGCTTTAACGAGCAGTACTTC
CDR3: CATSRDGFNEQYF

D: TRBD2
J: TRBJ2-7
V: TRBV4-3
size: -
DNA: TGCGCCAGCAGCAAAAGAGGGGCTACTAGCGGAAGCTCCTACGAGCAGTACTTC
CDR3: CASSKRGATSGSSYEQYF

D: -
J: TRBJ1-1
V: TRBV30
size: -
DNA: TGTGCCTGGTTACAGACGGAGGTGACTGAAGCTTTCTTT
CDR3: CAWLQTEVTEAFF

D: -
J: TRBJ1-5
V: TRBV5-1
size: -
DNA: TGCGCCAGCAGCTTGTTAGGAGAAAGCAATCAGCCCCAGCATTTT
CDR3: CASSLLGESNQPQHF

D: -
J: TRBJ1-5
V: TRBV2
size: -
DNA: TGTGCCAGCAGTGAGACGGTGATTAGCAATCAGCCCCAGCATTTT
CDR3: CASSETVISNQPQHF

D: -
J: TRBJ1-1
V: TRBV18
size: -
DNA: TGTGCCAGCTCACCACTCAGGTTTGGGGATTCTGAAGCTTTCTTT
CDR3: CASSPLRFGDSEAFF

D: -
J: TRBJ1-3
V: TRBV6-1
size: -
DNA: TGTGCCAGCATTCGGGCGGTCTCTGGAAACACCATATATTTT
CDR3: CASIRAVSGNTIYF

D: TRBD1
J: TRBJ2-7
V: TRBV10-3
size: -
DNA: TGTGCCATCAGTTTTAAAGTACCGGGACAGAGCTACGAGCAGTACTTC
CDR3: CAISFKVPGQSYEQYF

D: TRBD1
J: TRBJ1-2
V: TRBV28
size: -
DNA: TGTGCCAGCGATCGACAGGGGGCTACTAACTATGGCTACACCTTC
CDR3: CASDRQGATNYGYTF

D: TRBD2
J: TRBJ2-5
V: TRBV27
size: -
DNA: TGTGCCACCCGCCCCGGACGCGGGAGGGCCCGAGGAGAGACCCAGTACTTC
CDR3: CATRPGRGRARGETQYF